This T cell receptor (beta chain) was profiled in a study of CD8+CD57+ T cells in acquired aplastic anemia. The use of genomic DNA as template underpinned the TCR beta VDJ and CDR3 profiling. One entry per CDR3 protein results from TCRdb running MiXCR on the reads. Of about 220,000 distinct CDR3 sequences in the sample, around half were seen once. Selection for sequencing was limited to patients who had shown CD8+CD57+ cell expansion by flow cytometry. Each patient had severe acquired aplastic anemia. The blood sampling took place in patients who had so far received no therapy. Whole-study results and caveats: Twenty-nine CD8+ CDR3 sequences were shared between patients and controls. CD8+ Simpson's diversity did not differ significantly between patients and controls.

This clonotype was counted ten times or more. Its antigen is unknown. CDR3 length equals 13 residues. The V gene end was trimmed by 8 bases and the J gene end by 6 bases; junction bases not matched to a gene: 8. The V gene's germline CDR1 is LNHDA and CDR2 SQIVND (reference sequence). This clonotype was obtained from a human donor with aplastic anemia. The sequencing sample was made of sorted CD4+, CD8+, or CD8+CD57+ T cells (not recorded which) from PBMCs. The chain uses TRBV19 and TRBJ2-3; TRBD1 matches at 7 bases. CDR3 in amino acids: CASGRQGADTQYF. CDR3 DNA: TGTGCCAGTGGCCGACAGGGTGCGGATACGCAGTATTTT.